This T cell receptor beta chain appears in the sequencing data of a study of identical twins. Trimming cost V 2 bases and J 0 bases, with 7 bases left between them. CDR3 length equals 15 residues. The germline CDR1 and CDR2 sequences are PRHDT and FYEKMQ (reference sequence). This clonotype was observed at least ten times. Its antigen remains unknown. Study conclusions and caveats: Out-of-frame TCR alpha sharing observed in monozygotic twins exceeded model estimates. There was an excess of low generation probability in the out-of-frame alpha sequences that twins shared.

TCRdb fed the 5' RACE reads into MiXCR, producing one record per CDR3 protein. The sample has roughly 630,000 distinct CDR3 sequences, 7% to 7.5% seen once. This sample was also put to use in a study of yellow fever vaccine responses in identical twins. From that report: Among the twins, the vaccine T cell response reportedly seemed partly convergent and partly personalized.

The receptor comes from a woman younger than 35 in good health. Input material: PBMCs. The chain combines TRBV13 with TRBJ2-2, with no clear D. The DNA of the CDR3 is TGTGCCAGCAGCTTATTAGCAGCGAACACCGGGGAGCTGTTTTTT. Amino acid sequence: CASSLLAANTGELFF.